This is a list of T cell receptor beta chains from one sample in a study of OX40 agonist ivuxolimab in advanced cancers. The assay was immunoSEQ multiplex PCR, and TCRdb's table has in-frame clones only and misses some. There are about 70,000 clones in the sample; 85% occur only once, and less than 0.65% lies in the top ten. The sample was CD4+ or CD8+ T cells sorted from blood, taken in a trial of the OX40 agonist ivuxolimab. The receptor set was obtained from an adult with an advanced solid tumor such as melanoma, head and neck, liver or kidney cancer. Each CDR3 is given with its conserved first and last residue.

j_call: TRBJ1-3
v_call: TRBV4-3
cdr3_length: 18
cdr3_aa: CASSQGEVRGPPGNTIYF

j_call: TRBJ2-3
v_call: TRBV7-9
cdr3_length: 15
cdr3_aa: CASSLIAGGTDTQYF

j_call: TRBJ2-1
v_call: TRBV6-5
cdr3_length: 13
cdr3_aa: CASRSTGNNEQFF

j_call: TRBJ1-2
v_call: TRBV5-4
cdr3_length: 13
cdr3_aa: CASSSTLNYGYTF

j_call: TRBJ2-2
v_call: TRBV4-2
cdr3_length: 18
cdr3_aa: CASSQDRPASGGAGELFF

j_call: TRBJ2-7
v_call: TRBV19
cdr3_length: 14
cdr3_aa: CASTQGRGPYEQYF

j_call: TRBJ1-6
v_call: TRBV27
cdr3_length: 15
cdr3_aa: CASSLSLDPRKPLHF

j_call: TRBJ1-1
v_call: TRBV5-5
cdr3_length: 15
cdr3_aa: CASSPWGGASTEAFF

j_call: TRBJ2-7
v_call: TRBV11-2
cdr3_length: 12
cdr3_aa: CASRGQTYEQYF

j_call: TRBJ1-6
v_call: TRBV7-9
cdr3_length: 14
cdr3_aa: CAGRNGAYNSPLHF

j_call: TRBJ1-4
v_call: TRBV25-1
cdr3_length: 17
cdr3_aa: CASSESTGGPLNEKLFF

j_call: TRBJ2-7
v_call: TRBV15
cdr3_length: 15
cdr3_aa: CATSRGGIAGNEQYF

j_call: TRBJ1-2
v_call: TRBV2
cdr3_length: 13
cdr3_aa: CARTGTGDYGYTF

j_call: TRBJ1-6
v_call: TRBV5-5
cdr3_length: 17
cdr3_aa: CASSSWVAGGYNSPLHF

j_call: TRBJ1-1
v_call: TRBV7-8
cdr3_length: 13
cdr3_aa: CASSLGQNTEAFF

j_call: TRBJ1-1
v_call: TRBV6-5
cdr3_length: 14
cdr3_aa: CASRSDPLNTEAFF

j_call: TRBJ1-4
v_call: TRBV28
cdr3_length: 12
cdr3_aa: CASSMRNEKLFF

j_call: TRBJ2-2
v_call: TRBV7-9
cdr3_length: 16
cdr3_aa: CASSSRDRGNTGELFF

j_call: TRBJ2-5
v_call: TRBV9
cdr3_length: 15
cdr3_aa: CASNSGGGAGETQYF

j_call: TRBJ2-5
v_call: TRBV27
cdr3_length: 12
cdr3_aa: CASSLDRETQYF

j_call: TRBJ1-1
v_call: TRBV28
cdr3_length: 19
cdr3_aa: CASRKMAVWMAGLNTEAFF

j_call: TRBJ1-3
v_call: TRBV9
cdr3_length: 15
cdr3_aa: CASSTGTGLGNTIYF

j_call: TRBJ2-5
v_call: TRBV5-4
cdr3_length: 14
cdr3_aa: CASSLYRGGETQYF

j_call: TRBJ1-1
v_call: TRBV30
cdr3_length: 11
cdr3_aa: CAWHLGGEAFF

j_call: TRBJ2-7
v_call: TRBV6-6
cdr3_length: 15
cdr3_aa: CASSYSWGQGGEQYF

j_call: TRBJ1-2
v_call: TRBV28
cdr3_length: 12
cdr3_aa: CASSSGLYGYTF

j_call: TRBJ2-1
v_call: TRBV28
cdr3_length: 16
cdr3_aa: CASSDAGQGDYNEQFF

j_call: TRBJ1-3
v_call: TRBV6-1
cdr3_length: 15
cdr3_aa: CASSEGPWPGNTIYF

j_call: TRBJ1-2
v_call: TRBV6-6
cdr3_length: 14
cdr3_aa: CASSRDRGNYGYTF

j_call: TRBJ1-5
v_call: TRBV19
cdr3_length: 18
cdr3_aa: CASRGKRGGTGGNQPQHF

j_call: TRBJ2-5
v_call: TRBV7-9
cdr3_length: 16
cdr3_aa: CASSPGASGGQETQYF

j_call: TRBJ2-2
v_call: TRBV30
cdr3_length: 14
cdr3_aa: CAWLGTANTGELFF

j_call: TRBJ2-7
v_call: TRBV11-3
cdr3_length: 16
cdr3_aa: CASSSWTSGKALEQYF

j_call: TRBJ1-1
v_call: TRBV2
cdr3_length: 14
cdr3_aa: CASSPWGGNTEAFF

j_call: TRBJ2-5
v_call: TRBV5-4
cdr3_length: 14
cdr3_aa: CASSLPQRLETQYF

j_call: TRBJ2-7
v_call: TRBV18
cdr3_length: 15
cdr3_aa: CASSPPGWGQYEQYF

j_call: TRBJ2-3
v_call: TRBV5-6
cdr3_length: 16
cdr3_aa: CASSLRLAGGTDTQYF

j_call: TRBJ2-1
v_call: TRBV11-1
cdr3_length: 15
cdr3_aa: CASSFDLSSYNEQFF

j_call: TRBJ2-2
v_call: TRBV6-5
cdr3_length: 15
cdr3_aa: CASSYMQGGTGELFF

j_call: TRBJ2-3
v_call: TRBV5-5
cdr3_length: 14
cdr3_aa: CASSSTGAPDTQYF

j_call: TRBJ2-3
v_call: TRBV10-1
cdr3_length: 15
cdr3_aa: CASSEAGTSTDTQYF

j_call: TRBJ1-2
v_call: TRBV5-4
cdr3_length: 15
cdr3_aa: CASSLGQGINYGYTF

j_call: TRBJ1-5
v_call: TRBV2
cdr3_length: 13
cdr3_aa: CASRYRSNQPQHF

j_call: TRBJ2-7
v_call: TRBV10-3
cdr3_length: 14
cdr3_aa: CAIKGDEGSYEQYF

j_call: TRBJ1-3
v_call: TRBV7-9
cdr3_length: 13
cdr3_aa: CAAGGWSGNTIYF

j_call: TRBJ1-5
v_call: TRBV28
cdr3_length: 14
cdr3_aa: CASSLGGVRQPQHF

j_call: TRBJ2-5
v_call: TRBV5-1
cdr3_length: 16
cdr3_aa: CASSLGDRAKQETQYF

j_call: TRBJ1-1
v_call: TRBV5-1
cdr3_length: 13
cdr3_aa: CASSLGGDTEAFF

j_call: TRBJ2-7
v_call: TRBV14
cdr3_length: 15
cdr3_aa: CASSQRTSGSNEQYF

j_call: TRBJ2-1
v_call: TRBV29-1
cdr3_length: 14
cdr3_aa: CSVEGDREGNEQFF

j_call: TRBJ2-7
v_call: TRBV5-5
cdr3_length: 15
cdr3_aa: CASSRNGQWSYEQYF

j_call: TRBJ1-3
v_call: TRBV6-1
cdr3_length: 17
cdr3_aa: CASSGGSAPGRGNTIYF

j_call: TRBJ1-3
v_call: TRBV2
cdr3_length: 11
cdr3_aa: CASSEKNTIYF

j_call: TRBJ2-7
v_call: TRBV19
cdr3_length: 15
cdr3_aa: CASSISSGRYYEQYF

j_call: TRBJ1-1
v_call: TRBV27
cdr3_length: 14
cdr3_aa: CASSFTGLYGEAFF